Listed below are T cell receptor beta chains from one sample, sequenced in a study of blood T cell repertoires in COVID-19. TCRdb keeps only in-frame clones here, not all; method: immunoSEQ multiplex PCR. The sample carries about 34,000 clones, around 75% recorded once. The material sequenced was peripheral blood. The receptors originated from a man older than 75 with active or convalescent COVID-19. CDR3s include the opening cysteine and the closing phenylalanine or tryptophan. Clone size is not always given. Where it is, it says once, few, many or a class for expanded clones.

size	V	J	CDR3
once	TRBV11-2	TRBJ2-1	CASSFGVRGVNEQFF
NA	TRBV19	TRBJ2-1	CASSTRGLAEDDEQFF
once	TRBV6-2/TRBV6-3	TRBJ2-7	CASSYSAEYEQYF
NA	TRBV5-1	TRBJ2-7	CASSFAGDVVEQYF
NA	TRBV5-1	TRBJ2-7	CASSWLGRSSYEQYF
NA	TRBV19	TRBJ1-1	CASSIGTVPLAFF
NA	TRBV2	TRBJ2-7	CASTLTSTYEQYF
NA	TRBV3-1/TRBV3-2	TRBJ2-1	CASSRLFGLAGYGNEQFF
medium-sized	TRBV5-5	TRBJ2-7	CASSFLYEQYF
NA	TRBV3-1/TRBV3-2	TRBJ1-2	CASSQDGSGNVHGYTF
NA	TRBV7-2	TRBJ2-3	CASSLSITGPDTQYF
NA	TRBV6-2/TRBV6-3	TRBJ1-2	CASSRDSNTYGYTF
NA	TRBV10-1	TRBJ2-7	CASSDKGNEREKTYEQYF
few	TRBV5-4	TRBJ1-1	CASSLDGEAFF
NA	TRBV24-1	TRBJ2-3	CATSVGTDGTDTQYF
NA	TRBV27	TRBJ2-2	CASWTTNTGELFF
NA	TRBV5-5	TRBJ2-3	CASTVAGHTTDTQYF
few	TRBV5-1	TRBJ2-2	CASSPIYGQGSNTGELFF
NA	TRBV7-9	TRBJ2-1	CASSMTGTGRNEQFF
NA	TRBV29-1	TRBJ2-1	CSVGTSGKHNEQFF
NA	TRBV19	TRBJ1-4	CASSDSGVSGEKLFF
few	TRBV14	TRBJ2-1	CASSQRPVGVFGNEQFF
NA	TRBV4-2	TRBJ2-7	CASSQLKTGGDEQYF
NA	TRBV9	TRBJ2-2	CASSVVRQGPVTGELFF
NA	TRBV28	TRBJ2-5	CASSPGQGFEETQYF
NA	TRBV6-1	TRBJ1-6	CASSESGGGNSPLHF
NA	TRBV28	TRBJ1-5	CASSTENRAQHF
NA	TRBV5-5	TRBJ2-3	CASSSYRGLTDTQYF
NA	TRBV5-1	TRBJ1-2	CASSSSSPGQDYGYTF
NA	TRBV3-1/TRBV3-2	TRBJ2-1	CASSQSGLGGEQFF
NA	TRBV27	TRBJ1-5	CASSLGTGGISNQPQHF
few	TRBV28	TRBJ2-6	CASSYGANVLTF
once	TRBV7-9	TRBJ2-7	CASSFGTAYEQYF
few	TRBV5-6	TRBJ1-4	CASGQGSSEKLFF
NA	TRBV5-5	TRBJ1-2	CASSLQGDHGYTF
NA	TRBV2	TRBJ1-1	CATQDTGRDTEAFF
NA	TRBV2	TRBJ2-1	CASSVLLAGGSYNEQFF
NA	TRBV3-1/TRBV3-2	TRBJ1-2	CASLGRNYGYTF
NA	TRBV5-5	TRBJ1-4	CASSSGQMNEKLFF
few	TRBV19	TRBJ2-2	CASTMGGSGRATGELFF
NA	TRBV9	TRBJ2-7	CASSVEQGSEQYF
NA	TRBV5-1	TRBJ1-1	CASSPGQGGTEAFF
NA	TRBV7-9	TRBJ2-3	CASSLGPGTSTDTQYF
once	TRBV10-2	TRBJ2-2	CATKMTGVPGELFF
NA	TRBV9	TRBJ2-5	CASSAKTSGRDGETQYF
once	TRBV19	TRBJ1-5	CASSPRGTGNQPQHF
NA	TRBV28	TRBJ2-7	CASSPFSGGTYEQYF
NA	TRBV7-2	TRBJ2-3	CASSPGLAGGTDTQYF
NA	TRBV3-1/TRBV3-2	TRBJ2-7	CASSPFYRTSGNYEQYF
NA	TRBV5-1	TRBJ1-3	CASSTGTAYVSGNTIYF
NA	TRBV30	TRBJ2-1	CAWSVLSGRYNEQFF
few	TRBV27	TRBJ2-2	CASSLRDTSNTGELFF
few	TRBV11-2	TRBJ2-1	CASSLVGGGVYNEQFF
NA	TRBV28	TRBJ2-1	CATRTSGRLVGEQFF
NA	TRBV6-1	TRBJ1-5	CASSVLGQAEFENDQPQHF